This paragraph reports one T cell receptor beta chain. This sample was taken from a study of shared clonotypes between healthy human individuals. Clones were read by immunoSEQ multiplex PCR, and TCRdb kept only the in-frame ones, dropping some. The sample comprises more than 2 million clones, about 95% of which are singletons, and roughly 1.1% rests with the top ten. Trimming cost V 8 bases and J 0 bases, with 7 bases left between them. Germline CDR1 and CDR2: SEHNR and FQNEAQ (reference sequence). This CDR3 is 12 amino acids long. Terminally differentiated effector memory CD45RA+ cells were excluded by CCR7 positive selection of CD45RO-negative cells. Donors had no recently reported acute infections or vaccinations and were HIV-negative.

Sequencing was performed on naive CD8+ T cells sorted from blood. This chain connects TRBV7-9 to TRBJ1-1; the D is unclear. The receptor's source is a man aged 18 to 30 in good health. The DNA of the CDR3 is TGTGCCAGCGGGGAATTGAACACTGAAGCTTTCTTT. Residues: CASGELNTEAFF.